This T cell receptor (beta chain) was documented in a study of T cells in Graves' hyperthyroidism and ophthalmopathy. TCR beta CDR3 sequences were amplified from RNA transcripts. A set of HTBI primers served as the primers for a first-round RT-PCR of the TCR CDR3. Using its own MiXCR run on the multiplex PCR reads, TCRdb lists one record per CDR3 protein. Of about 740,000 distinct CDR3 sequences detected, 14% appear once; the ten largest clones hold about 10%. This TCR was recovered from a young woman with Graves' hyperthyroidism. Material for sequencing was blood.

The CDR3 coding sequence is TGCAGCGCCTGGGTCCAGCGGACTGAAGCTTTCTTT. Residues: CSAWVQRTEAFF. This chain joins TRBV29-1 and TRBJ1-1, with unresolved D. This CDR3 comprises 12 residues. The germline gives CDR1 SQVTM, CDR2 ANQGSEA. V shed 7 bases and J shed 5 bases, with 14 bases lying between them.